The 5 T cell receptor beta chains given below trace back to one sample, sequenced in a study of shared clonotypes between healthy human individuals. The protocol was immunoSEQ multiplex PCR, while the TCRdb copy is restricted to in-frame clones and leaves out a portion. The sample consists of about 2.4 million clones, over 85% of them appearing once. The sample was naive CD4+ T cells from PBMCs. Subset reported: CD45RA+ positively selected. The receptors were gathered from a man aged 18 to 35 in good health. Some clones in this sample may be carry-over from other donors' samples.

The CDR3 reads CASRLLAGIGNEQFF. CDR3 DNA sequence: TGTGCCAGCAGGTTACTAGCGGGAATTGGCAATGAGCAGTTCTTC. The J gene is TRBJ2-1, the V gene TRBV5-6; TRBD2 matches 10 bases. The CDR3 contains 15 residues. The trim removed 5 bases at V and 6 bases at J, leaving 8 bases unmatched. The germline V gene has CDR1 SGHDT and CDR2 YYEEEE.

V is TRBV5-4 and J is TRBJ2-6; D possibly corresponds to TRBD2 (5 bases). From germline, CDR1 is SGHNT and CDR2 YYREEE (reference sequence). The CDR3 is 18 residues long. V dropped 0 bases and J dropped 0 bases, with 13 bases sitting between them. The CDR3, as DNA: TGTGCCAGCAGCTTGGCCCCAGCGGAAGGCTCTGGGGCCAACGTCCTGACTTTC. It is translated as CASSLAPAEGSGANVLTF.

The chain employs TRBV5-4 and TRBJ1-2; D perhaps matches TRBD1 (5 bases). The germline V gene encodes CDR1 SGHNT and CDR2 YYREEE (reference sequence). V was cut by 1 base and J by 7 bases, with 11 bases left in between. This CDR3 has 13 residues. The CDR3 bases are TGTGCCAGCAGCTTGTCAGGGTATGGTGGCTACACCTTC. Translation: CASSLSGYGGYTF.

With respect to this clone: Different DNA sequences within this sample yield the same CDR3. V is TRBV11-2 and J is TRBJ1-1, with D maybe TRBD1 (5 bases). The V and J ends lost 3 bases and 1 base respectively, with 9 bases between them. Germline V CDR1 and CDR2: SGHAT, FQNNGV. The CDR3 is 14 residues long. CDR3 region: CASSLTAGNTEAFF. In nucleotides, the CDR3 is TGTGCCAGCAGCTTGACAGCCGGGAACACTGAAGCTTTCTTT.

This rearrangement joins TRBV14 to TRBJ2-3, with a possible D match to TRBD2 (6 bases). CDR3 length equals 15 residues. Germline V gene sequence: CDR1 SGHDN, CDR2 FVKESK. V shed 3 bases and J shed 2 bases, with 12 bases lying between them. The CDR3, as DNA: TGTGCCAGCAGCCACCGACGGAGGGACACAGATACGCAGTATTTT. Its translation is CASSHRRRDTDTQYF.